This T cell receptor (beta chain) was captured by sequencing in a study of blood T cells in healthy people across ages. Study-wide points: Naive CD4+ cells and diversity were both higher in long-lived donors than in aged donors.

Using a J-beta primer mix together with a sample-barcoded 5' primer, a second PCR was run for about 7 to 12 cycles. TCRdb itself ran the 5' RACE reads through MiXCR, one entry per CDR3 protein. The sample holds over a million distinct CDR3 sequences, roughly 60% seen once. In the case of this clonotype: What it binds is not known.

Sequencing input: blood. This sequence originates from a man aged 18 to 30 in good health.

The CDR3 region has the DNA TGCAGCGTGAAGAGGACAGGAGCTTATGGCTACACCTTC. Translation gives CSVKRTGAYGYTF. The chain joins TRBV29-1 to TRBJ1-2; TRBD1 matches at 7 bases. V lost 6 bases and J lost 5; bases outside the gene matches: 9. Germline CDR1 SQVTM, CDR2 ANQGSEA. CDR3 size: 13 residues. The entire variable domain, with the rest obtained from reference TRBV29-1 and TRBJ1-2, is as follows: SAVISQKPSRDICQRGTSLTIQCQVDSQVTMMFWYRQQPGQSLTLIATANQGSEATYESGFVIDKFPISRPNLTFSTLTVSNMSPEDSSIYLCSVKRTGAYGYTFGSGTRLTVV.